This TCR beta chain derives from a study of T-cell reconstitution after alpha-beta-depleted transplantation in children. Unique molecular identifiers were incorporated during preparation of the TCRbeta library. TCRdb analysed the PCR reads with MiXCR anew, one entry per CDR3 protein. The data hold approximately 350,000 distinct CDR3 sequences, with around 10% observed a single time. The CDR3 sequence is 13 residues long. The germline V and J ends were trimmed by 7 bases and 1 base, with 12 bases remaining between them. The germline V gene has CDR1 SQVTM and CDR2 ANQGSEA. Many counts were recorded for this clonotype.

This receptor was identified in a human donor who donated a stem cell graft to a child with acute lymphoblastic leukemia. J is TRBJ2-3 and V is TRBV29-1; D unclear. The sequencing here drew on PBMCs from the stem cell graft donor, taken from the stem cell graft. This CDR3 reads CSASPAGTDTQYF. The CDR3 DNA sequence: TGCAGCGCTTCCCCGGCTGGCACAGATACGCAGTATTTT.